These 17 T cell receptor beta chains were all obtained from the same sample, sequenced in a study of technical replicates of blood from several donors. Sequencing was performed with immunoSEQ multiplex PCR; in TCRdb, only in-frame clones are kept and a portion is missing. The data hold around 68,000 clones, with about 97% observed a single time. Sequencing was performed on T cells isolated from PBMCs. These receptors all come from a human donor in good health.

This chain links TRBV18 with TRBJ1-5; D is uncertain. Trimming took off 6 bases at V and 0 bases at J, with 9 bases between the two ends. The CDR3 runs 14 residues. The germline gives CDR1 KGHSH, CDR2 LQKENI. The CDR3: CASSAELSNQPQHF. CDR3 DNA: TGTGCCAGCTCGGCGGAGCTTAGCAATCAGCCCCAGCATTTT.

The chain carries TRBV30 and TRBJ1-5; D gene uncertain. V was cut by 0 bases and J by 1 base, with 10 bases left in between. Germline loops: CDR1 GTSNPN, CDR2 SVGIG (reference sequence). This CDR3 comprises 15 residues. CDR3 bases: TGTGCCTGGAGTGTCTCGGGGATAAGCAATCAGCCCCAGCATTTT. It codes for CAWSVSGISNQPQHF.

The J gene is TRBJ1-2, the V gene TRBV29-1; 8 bases fit TRBD1. The germline V gene encodes CDR1 SQVTM and CDR2 ANQGSEA. V shed 7 bases and J 5 bases; nucleotides not matched to a gene: 9. The CDR3 spans 13 residues. CDR3 region: CSAGETGEYGYTF. CDR3 bases: TGCAGCGCGGGGGAGACAGGGGAGTATGGCTACACCTTC.

The rearrangement joins TRBV27 to TRBJ1-5; TRBD1 agrees at 7 bases. Trimming cost V 7 bases and J 9 bases; bases outside gene matches: 12. From germline, CDR1 is MNHEY and CDR2 SMNVEV (reference sequence). The CDR3 totals 14 residues. The CDR3 DNA follows: TGTGCCAGCAACCACGACAGGGAGGTTGGGCCCCAGCATTTT. Translating it yields CASNHDREVGPQHF.

The chain couples TRBV5-1 to TRBJ2-1, with TRBD2 identical over 9 bases. The V segment lost 0 bases and the J segment 10 bases; nucleotides outside the gene matches: 14. This CDR3 contains 17 residues. The germline V gene has CDR1 SGHRS and CDR2 YFSETQ. This CDR3 reads CASSLAGGRGIRSEQFF. The CDR3 DNA reads TGCGCCAGCAGCTTGGCCGGCGGGAGGGGGATTAGGTCGGAGCAGTTCTTC.

This chain connects TRBV28 to TRBJ1-3; 9 bases match TRBD1. Germline V gives CDR1 MDHEN, CDR2 SYDVKM. The CDR3 sequence is 15 residues long. The ends lost 4 bases at V and 8 bases at J; junction bases unmatched: 9. The DNA for the CDR3 is TGTGCCAGCAGTTCAATCGGGACAGGGTCTTACACCATATATTTT. It encodes CASSSIGTGSYTIYF.

This chain connects TRBV7-9 to TRBJ1-1; D is ambiguous. The germline V gene has CDR1 SEHNR and CDR2 FQNEAQ (reference sequence). The V and J ends lost 2 bases and 5 bases respectively, with 9 bases between them. This CDR3 spans 13 amino acids. CDR3 loop: CASSLLPGTEAFF. The DNA of the CDR3 is TGTGCCAGCAGCTTATTACCCGGGACTGAAGCTTTCTTT. Filled out from reference TRBV7-9 and TRBJ1-1, the complete variable domain reads DTGVSQNPRHKITKRGQNVTFRCDPISEHNRLYWYRQTLGQGPEFLTYFQNEAQLEKSRLLSDRFSAERPKGSFSTLEIQRTEQGDSAMYLCASSLLPGTEAFFGQGTRLTVV.

This clone occurred once. The chain couples TRBV9 to TRBJ1-1, with TRBD1 as a possible D gene (6 bases). This CDR3 has 14 residues. The V and J ends lost 4 bases and 1 base respectively, with 11 bases between them. CDR1 is SGDLS, CDR2 YYNGEE, per germline. CDR3 amino acids: CASSTGQRNTEAFF. The CDR3 nucleotides read TGTGCCAGCAGCACAGGACAGCGGAACACTGAAGCTTTCTTT.

This clone was seen once. The chain couples TRBV11-2 to TRBJ1-1, with D tentatively TRBD1 (5 bases). The CDR3 has 14 residues. Germline-derived CDR1 and CDR2 are SGHAT and FQNNGV. V lost 5 bases to trimming and J lost 4 bases, with 14 bases between them. The CDR3 loop is CASSLGQGLTEAFF. The CDR3 bases are TGTGCCAGCAGCCTAGGTCAGGGTCTCACTGAAGCTTTCTTT.

This chain connects TRBV7-9 to TRBJ1-1, with unresolved D. This CDR3 contains 11 residues. Germline CDR1 is SEHNR and CDR2 is FQNEAQ (reference sequence). The V and J ends lost 4 bases and 5 bases respectively, with 5 bases between them. The CDR3, as DNA: TGTGCCAGCAGCTGGCGGACTGAAGCTTTCTTT. It encodes CASSWRTEAFF.

The CDR3 coding sequence is TGTGCCAGTAGTGTTGACAGGGAAGCAGCCACTGAAGCTTTCTTT. Its protein is CASSVDREAATEAFF. The V and J genes are TRBV19 and TRBJ1-1, with 7 positions matching TRBD1. The germline CDR1 and CDR2 sequences are LNHDA and SQIVND (reference sequence). The CDR3 sequence is 15 residues long. V lost 5 bases and J lost 4; bases outside the gene matches: 10.

The V gene is TRBV7-2, the J gene TRBJ2-2, with 8 bases fitting TRBD2. Germline V gene lookup returns CDR1 SGHTA and CDR2 FQGNSA. The length of the CDR3 is 13 residues. The CDR3 bases are TGTGCTGTCTTAGCGGGATACACCGGGGAGCTGTTTTTT. Protein product: CAVLAGYTGELFF.

In its sample, this clone was seen once. The V and J genes are TRBV2 and TRBJ1-1; 7 nucleotides agree with TRBD1. Germline lookup yields CDR1 SNHLY and CDR2 FYNNEI. The CDR3 contains 14 residues. The ends lost 4 bases at V and 5 bases at J; junction bases unmatched: 7. CDR3 DNA sequence: TGTGCCAGCAGTGGGTATACAGGGGAAACTGAAGCTTTCTTT. Translating gives CASSGYTGETEAFF.

The gene calls are TRBV7-7 and TRBJ2-2; no definite D call. The CDR3 runs 14 residues. Trimming pared 3 bases from V and 1 base from J, leaving 6 bases between. Germline V gene sequence: CDR1 SSHAT, CDR2 FNYEAQ (reference sequence). In DNA form, the CDR3 reads TGTGCCAGCAGCTTCCGGTGGAACACCGGGGAGCTGTTTTTT. This sequence encodes CASSFRWNTGELFF.

CDR3 protein: CASSVYGTPYGNEQFF. Written as DNA, the CDR3 is TGCGCCAGCAGCGTCTACGGGACTCCGTATGGAAATGAGCAGTTCTTC. The chain combines TRBV5-1 with TRBJ2-1; possibly TRBD2 for D (6 bases). The germline gives CDR1 SGHRS, CDR2 YFSETQ. This CDR3 has 16 amino acids. V lost 4 bases to trimming and J lost 7 bases, with 21 bases between them.

The gene calls are TRBV5-1 and TRBJ2-7, with D uncertain. The germline V and J ends were trimmed by 7 bases and 5 bases, with 13 bases remaining between them. This CDR3 comprises 12 residues. Germline values: CDR1 SGHRS, CDR2 YFSETQ. The CDR3 region has the DNA TGCGCCAGCTACAACGAGGAGAACGAGCAGTACTTC. Translated: CASYNEENEQYF. Filled out from reference TRBV5-1 and TRBJ2-7, the complete variable domain reads KAGVTQTPRYLIKTRGQQVTLSCSPISGHRSVSWYQQTPGQGLQFLFEYFSETQRNKGNFPGRFSGRQFSNSRSEMNVSTLELGDSALYLCASYNEENEQYFGPGTRLTVT.

V and J are TRBV7-9 and TRBJ1-1, with D perhaps TRBD1 (6 bases). Germline V lookup: CDR1 SEHNR, CDR2 FQNEAQ (reference sequence). Trimming took 5 bases from V and 1 from J, leaving 14 bases between them. CDR3 length: 15 residues. CDR3 coding DNA: TGTGCCAGCAGCCGAGACAGGTTATCGAACACTGAAGCTTTCTTT. Residues: CASSRDRLSNTEAFF.